This is a list of T cell receptor beta chains from one sample in a study of graft-versus-host responses after intestinal transplantation. Assay used: immunoSEQ multiplex PCR; TCRdb lists only in-frame clones, some missing. The table has roughly 18,000 clones, around 95% seen once. Sequences were derived from PBMCs, sampled 23 days after intestinal transplant. The source of these receptors is a human patient who received an intestinal transplant, so some T cells may come from the graft donor. Each CDR3 is given with its conserved first and last residue. D genes are given only for firm matches. Not every row has a clone size; where given, it reads once, few, many or a size class.

D: TRBD2; J: TRBJ2-3; V: TRBV27; length: 15; size: -; CDR3: CASSLTGGPGDTQYF; DNA: TGTGCCAGCAGTTTAACGGGAGGGCCGGGAGATACGCAGTATTTT
D: -; J: TRBJ1-2; V: TRBV5-6; length: 13; size: -; CDR3: CASSQEVLYGYTF; DNA: TGTGCCAGCAGCCAGGAGGTCCTCTATGGCTACACCTTC
D: -; J: TRBJ2-7; V: TRBV11-2; length: 14; size: -; CDR3: CASGGTFDSYEQYF; DNA: TGTGCCAGCGGGGGAACCTTCGACTCCTACGAGCAGTACTTC
D: -; J: TRBJ1-1; V: TRBV7-2; length: 16; size: once; CDR3: CASSSDWWWMNTEAFF; DNA: TGTGCCAGCAGCTCGGACTGGTGGTGGATGAACACTGAAGCTTTCTTT
D: -; J: TRBJ2-7; V: TRBV28; length: 11; size: -; CDR3: CASSLRYEQYF; DNA: TGTGCCAGCAGTTTAAGGTACGAGCAGTACTTC
D: -; J: TRBJ2-2; V: TRBV9; length: 16; size: -; CDR3: CASSVDPAHVSGELFF; DNA: TGTGCCAGCAGCGTAGACCCAGCTCACGTGTCCGGGGAGCTGTTTTTT
D: -; J: TRBJ2-1; V: TRBV9; length: 13; size: -; CDR3: CASSVGGRNEQFF; DNA: TGTGCCAGCAGCGTAGGGGGGCGGAATGAGCAGTTCTTC
D: -; J: TRBJ1-1; V: TRBV7-2; length: 16; size: once; CDR3: CASSRNRGQRHTEAFF; DNA: TGTGCCAGCAGCCGAAATCGAGGCCAGCGTCACACTGAAGCTTTCTTT
D: TRBD2; J: TRBJ2-5; V: TRBV27; length: 16; size: -; CDR3: CASSFQASGHQETQYF; DNA: TGTGCCAGCAGTTTTCAGGCTAGCGGTCATCAAGAGACCCAGTACTTC
D: -; J: TRBJ2-2; V: TRBV19; length: 16; size: -; CDR3: CASIQGRSYRTGELFF; DNA: TGTGCCAGCATTCAGGGGAGGAGTTATCGCACCGGGGAGCTGTTTTTT
D: -; J: TRBJ2-5; V: TRBV5-1; length: 14; size: -; CDR3: CASSLDPGEETQYF; DNA: TGCGCCAGCAGCTTGGACCCAGGAGAAGAGACCCAGTACTTC
D: -; J: TRBJ2-7; V: TRBV6-5; length: 14; size: -; CDR3: CASSPTQGTYEQYF; DNA: TGTGCCAGCAGTCCTACACAAGGGACCTACGAGCAGTACTTC
D: -; J: TRBJ2-1; V: TRBV5-4; length: 15; size: -; CDR3: CASSLGQVPYNEQFF; DNA: TGTGCCAGCAGCTTGGGACAGGTTCCCTACAATGAGCAGTTCTTC
D: -; J: TRBJ1-4; V: TRBV30; length: 13; size: -; CDR3: CAWSEGGSEKLFF; DNA: TGTGCCTGGAGTGAGGGGGGGTCTGAAAAACTGTTTTTT
D: TRBD2; J: TRBJ2-1; V: TRBV19; length: 15; size: -; CDR3: CASSMDGGWFNEQFF; DNA: TGTGCCAGTAGTATGGACGGGGGGTGGTTCAATGAGCAGTTCTTC
D: -; J: TRBJ2-7; V: TRBV7-9; length: 12; size: once; CDR3: CASSYTGYEQYF; DNA: TGTGCCAGCAGCTATACGGGTTACGAGCAGTACTTC
D: TRBD1; J: TRBJ1-1; V: TRBV6-6; length: 15; size: -; CDR3: CASSPRTGLNTEAFF; DNA: TGTGCCAGCAGTCCGAGGACAGGGCTGAACACTGAAGCTTTCTTT